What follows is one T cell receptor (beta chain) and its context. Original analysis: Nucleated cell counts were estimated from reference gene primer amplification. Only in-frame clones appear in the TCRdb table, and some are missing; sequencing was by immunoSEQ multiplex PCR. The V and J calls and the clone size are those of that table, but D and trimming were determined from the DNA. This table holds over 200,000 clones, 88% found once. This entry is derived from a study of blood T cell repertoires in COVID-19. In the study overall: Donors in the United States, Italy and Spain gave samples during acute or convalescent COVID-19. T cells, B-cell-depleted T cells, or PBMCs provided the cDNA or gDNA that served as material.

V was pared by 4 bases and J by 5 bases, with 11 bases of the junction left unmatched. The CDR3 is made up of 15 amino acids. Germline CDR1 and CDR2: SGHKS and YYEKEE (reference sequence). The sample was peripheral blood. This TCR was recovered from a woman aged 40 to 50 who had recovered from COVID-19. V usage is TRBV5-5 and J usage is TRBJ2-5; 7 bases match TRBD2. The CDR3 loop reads CASSRGVAGAETQYF. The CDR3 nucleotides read TGTGCCAGCAGCCGGGGGGTGGCGGGAGCGGAGACCCAGTACTTC.